These 10 T cell receptor beta chains were all obtained from the same sample, sequenced in a study of CD8+ T cells in alopecia areata. Treatment indicated: oral pan-JAK inhibitor, 5-10 mg twice daily. The authors extracted RNA and reverse transcribed it into cDNA as the sequencing template. This table comes from immunoSEQ multiplex PCR, and its TCRdb copy is limited to in-frame clones, with some not included. The data hold about 100,000 clones, with about 61% observed a single time. Sequencing used CD8+ T cells sorted from blood, obtained at roughly week 55, from a patient treated with tofacitinib. The origin of the receptors is a human donor with alopecia areata.

The chain has TRBV4-1 and TRBJ1-1; D may be TRBD1 (5 bases). The ends were cut back, 0 bases at V and 1 base at J, with 18 bases in the middle. Germline V gives CDR1 MGHRA, CDR2 YSYEKL. This CDR3 region has 18 residues. This CDR3 is CASSQEGWGTPANTEAFF. The CDR3 coding sequence is TGCGCCAGCAGCCAAGAGGGATGGGGGACCCCTGCGAACACTGAAGCTTTCTTT.

The CDR3 protein is CSASVEQFF. CDR3 DNA: TGCAGTGCTAGTGTCGAGCAGTTCTTC. The chain employs TRBV20-1 and TRBJ2-1; no clear D gene. V lost 3 bases and J lost 10, with 4 bases in between. The CDR3 sequence is 9 residues long. CDR1 and CDR2 from the germline V gene are DFQATT and SNEGSKA (reference sequence).

The rearrangement joins TRBV7-9 to TRBJ2-1, with 7 bases identical to TRBD2. The CDR3 is made up of 11 amino acids. Germline V gene data show CDR1 as SEHNR and CDR2 as FQNEAQ (reference sequence). The V segment lost 8 bases and the J segment 7 bases; nucleotides outside the gene matches: 2. The CDR3 region is CASLRGNEQFF. The CDR3 DNA reads TGTGCCAGCTTGCGGGGGAATGAGCAGTTCTTC.

V gene TRBV25-1 combines with J gene TRBJ1-3; no reliable D call. Germline V gene sequence: CDR1 MGHDK, CDR2 SYGVNS. The CDR3 contains 14 residues. V was clipped by 7 bases and J by 6 bases, with 16 bases between them. The CDR3 spells CASNAKRESNTIYF. The CDR3 DNA reads TGTGCCAGCAACGCCAAGAGAGAATCAAACACCATATATTTT.

The chain employs TRBV11-2 and TRBJ1-2, with TRBD1 as a possible D gene (5 bases). CDR3 length equals 13 residues. V lost 3 bases and J lost 3, with 8 bases in between. Germline V lookup: CDR1 SGHAT, CDR2 FQNNGV. The CDR3 region has the DNA TGTGCCAGCAGCTTGACAGTTGACTATGGCTACACCTTC. Amino acid sequence: CASSLTVDYGYTF.

The chain is built from TRBV19 and TRBJ1-6; D is unclear. The CDR3 has 11 amino acids. CDR1 and CDR2 (germline): LNHDA, SQIVND (reference sequence). V gave up 4 bases and J gave up 15 bases, with 10 bases separating them. The CDR3, as DNA: TGTGCCAGTAGTACCCCCGCTGGCCTCCACTTT. The encoded protein is CASSTPAGLHF.

The CDR3 DNA reads TGTGCCAGCAGTGAATGGACAGGGTACGAGCAGTACTTC. It yields the protein CASSEWTGYEQYF. This chain joins TRBV2 and TRBJ2-7; 8 bases line up with TRBD1. The CDR3 runs 13 residues. After removal of 2 bases from V and 4 bases from J, the junction contained 1 base not matched to a gene. The germline V gene encodes CDR1 SNHLY and CDR2 FYNNEI.

This clone showed up just a few times. J is TRBJ1-5 and V is TRBV7-8, with 7 bases that match TRBD1. V was pared by 5 bases and J by 2 bases, with 12 bases of the junction left unmatched. Germline CDR1 and CDR2: SGHVS and FQNEAQ. The CDR3 totals 17 residues. This chain's CDR3 is CASSPAGSGQGNQPQHF. Written as DNA, the CDR3 is TGTGCCAGCAGCCCAGCCGGGTCCGGACAGGGCAATCAGCCCCAGCATTTT.

The chain joins TRBV2 to TRBJ2-5; D is unclear. There are 10 residues in the CDR3. Germline V CDR1 and CDR2: SNHLY, FYNNEI. The V gene lost 4 bases and the J gene lost 5 bases, with 2 bases spanning the gap. CDR3 bases: TGTGCCAGCAGTGGCGAGACCCAGTACTTC. Amino acids: CASSGETQYF. Filled out from reference TRBV2 and TRBJ2-5, the complete variable domain reads EPEVTQTPSHQVTQMGQEVILRCVPISNHLYFYWYRQILGQKVEFLVSFYNNEISEKSEIFDDQFSVERPDGSNFTLKIRSTKLEDSAMYFCASSGETQYFGPGTRLLVL.

Here the CDR3 DNA reads TGTGCCAGCAGCTTTCGGGGGTTTGAGCAGTTCTTC. It yields the protein CASSFRGFEQFF. The rearrangement uses TRBV7-9 and TRBJ2-1; weak D call: TRBD2 (6 bases). The V gene lost 3 bases and the J gene lost 9 bases, with 9 bases spanning the gap. The germline CDR1 and CDR2 sequences are SEHNR and FQNEAQ (reference sequence). The CDR3 spans 12 residues.